Sequencing of this TCR beta chain was carried out in a study of T cells in localized non-small cell lung cancer. Findings and limits, study-wide: Detection in adjacent lung was observed for a median about 56 of the top 100 tumor clones.

Germline V CDR1 and CDR2: MNHEY, SMNVEV (reference sequence). The V end lost 5 bases, the J end lost 3 bases, and 13 bases lay between the germline ends. The CDR3 covers 14 residues. This clone occurred a few times. Its cognate antigen is unknown. Sequencing used immunoSEQ multiplex PCR; TCRdb keeps in-frame clones, though not all of them. The sample carries approximately 80,000 clones, approximately 80% recorded once. The chain has TRBV27 and TRBJ1-2; D gene unclear. This specimen was peripheral blood, taken before any cancer treatment. The TCR comes from an older female donor with stage I lung adenocarcinoma. The CDR3 reads CASSTSPSHYGYTF. The CDR3 coding sequence is TGTGCCAGCAGTACCAGCCCCAGCCACTATGGCTACACCTTC.